The next 15 T cell receptor beta chains were all read from a single sample in a study of neoadjuvant nivolumab and ipilimumab in lung cancer. Clones were read by immunoSEQ multiplex PCR, and TCRdb kept only the in-frame ones, dropping some. Of roughly 49,000 clones detected, around 89% appear once; the ten largest clones hold over 3.5%. Sample: blood, taken before neoadjuvant nivolumab, alone or with ipilimumab. These TCRs come from an adult with non-small cell lung cancer. Some clones in this sample may be carry-over from other donors' samples.

DNA for the CDR3: TGTGCCAGCAGCTTAGGAAAACAGGGAGACTATGGCTACACCTTC. Translating it yields CASSLGKQGDYGYTF. The chain employs TRBV11-3 and TRBJ1-2; D might be TRBD1 (6 bases). The CDR3 is made up of 15 amino acids. Per germline, CDR1 SGHNT and CDR2 YENEEA. The V gene lost 1 base and the J gene lost 3 bases, with 12 bases spanning the gap.

The genes are TRBV9 and TRBJ2-3; D unresolved. The V gene lost 0 bases and the J gene lost 9 bases, with 11 bases spanning the gap. This CDR3 is 13 amino acids long. Germline assignment: CDR1 SGDLS and CDR2 YYNGEE. This chain's CDR3 is CASSVGHPGTQYF. The CDR3 DNA reads as TGTGCCAGCAGCGTAGGGCACCCTGGGACGCAGTATTTT.

The rearrangement uses TRBV6-4 and TRBJ2-1; maybe TRBD1 (6 bases). The CDR3 has 13 amino acids. CDR1 and CDR2 (germline): MRHNA, SNTAGT. V lost 5 bases to trimming and J lost 9 bases, with 14 bases between them. The CDR3 region has the DNA TGTGCCAGCAGTCAAGCAGGGACAACTGAGCAGTTCTTC. Its protein is CASSQAGTTEQFF.

The J gene is TRBJ2-1, the V gene TRBV7-6; D uncertain. This CDR3 contains 14 residues. Between the trimmed V and J ends, which lost 0 bases and 3 bases, there was a span of 6 bases. Germline V gene sequence: CDR1 SGHVS, CDR2 FNYEAQ. The CDR3, as DNA: TGTGCCAGCAGCTTAGCGACTCTCTACAATGAGCAGTTCTTC. Protein sequence: CASSLATLYNEQFF.

This chain links TRBV7-3 with TRBJ1-5; D remains ambiguous. V was trimmed by 1 base and J by 3 bases, leaving 4 bases between them. This CDR3 region has 13 residues. Looked up from germline, CDR1 is SGHTA and CDR2 is FQGTGA. CDR3 in DNA: TGTGCCAGCAGCTTAAATGTCAATCAGCCCCAGCATTTT. This translates into CASSLNVNQPQHF.

The chain uses TRBV5-1 and TRBJ2-3; D is perhaps TRBD1 (5 bases). Deletions cut 3 bases from V and 0 bases from J, with 8 bases between. The CDR3 has 14 amino acids. Germline CDR1 is SGHRS and CDR2 is YFSETQ. The CDR3 DNA reads as TGCGCCAGCAGCTCGCAGGGTAGCACAGATACGCAGTATTTT. This codes for CASSSQGSTDTQYF.

The chain carries TRBV7-9 and TRBJ1-2; D is ambiguous. CDR1 and CDR2 from the germline V gene are SEHNR and FQNEAQ (reference sequence). The germline V and J ends were trimmed by 5 bases and 0 bases, with 4 bases remaining between them. The length of the CDR3 is 12 residues. The CDR3 nucleotides are TGTGCCAGCAGCCTACCTAACTATGGCTACACCTTC. Protein: CASSLPNYGYTF. Full variable domain (outside the CDR3, taken from reference TRBV7-9 and TRBJ1-2): DTGVSQNPRHKITKRGQNVTFRCDPISEHNRLYWYRQTLGQGPEFLTYFQNEAQLEKSRLLSDRFSAERPKGSFSTLEIQRTEQGDSAMYLCASSLPNYGYTFGSGTRLTVV.

V is TRBV6-6 and J is TRBJ2-1; D possibly corresponds to TRBD2 (6 bases). This CDR3 comprises 13 residues. Germline CDR1 reads MNHNY; CDR2 reads SVGAGI (reference sequence). V was trimmed by 11 bases and J by 2 bases, leaving 13 bases between them. In DNA, the CDR3 is TGTGCCGCGGGACCCCGTACCTACAATGAGCAGTTCTTC. This gives the protein CAAGPRTYNEQFF.

The chain recombines TRBV7-2 with TRBJ2-1; D is tentatively TRBD1 or TRBD2 (5 bases each). Looked up from germline, CDR1 is SGHTA and CDR2 is FQGNSA. The V and J ends lost 5 bases and 0 bases respectively, with 17 bases between them. This CDR3 region has 17 residues. The CDR3 region is CASSPPPGRTSYNEQFF. For the CDR3, the DNA is TGTGCCAGCAGCCCTCCCCCGGGGCGGACCTCCTACAATGAGCAGTTCTTC.

The chain employs TRBV9 and TRBJ2-5, with 10 bases that match TRBD2. The trim removed 4 bases at V and 5 bases at J, leaving 14 bases unmatched. CDR1 SGDLS and CDR2 YYNGEE come from the germline V gene. The CDR3 covers 17 residues. CDR3 sequence reads: CASSTPEASGRWETQYF. The CDR3 region has the DNA TGTGCCAGCAGCACCCCCGAGGCTAGCGGGAGATGGGAGACCCAGTACTTC.

The chain links TRBV6-5 to TRBJ1-3; D remains ambiguous. Germline lookup yields CDR1 MNHEY and CDR2 SVGAGI. CDR3 length equals 14 residues. Deletions cut 2 bases from V and 4 bases from J, with 9 bases between. In DNA form, the CDR3 reads TGTGCCAGCAGTTACGCGAAAAGGGGAAACACCATATATTTT. Amino acids: CASSYAKRGNTIYF.

The V gene is TRBV9, the J gene TRBJ1-5; D possibly corresponds to TRBD1 (5 bases). The germline gives CDR1 SGDLS, CDR2 YYNGEE. The V gene lost 4 bases and the J gene lost 0 bases, with 11 bases spanning the gap. The CDR3 sequence is 15 residues long. CDR3 DNA sequence: TGTGCCAGCAGCTTCCAGGGCGGTAGCAATCAGCCCCAGCATTTT. Encoded protein: CASSFQGGSNQPQHF.

This clone was found a few times. This chain connects TRBV2 to TRBJ1-2; tentatively, D is TRBD1 (6 bases). The V gene's germline CDR1 is SNHLY and CDR2 FYNNEI. The CDR3 totals 11 residues. Trimming removed 8 bases from V and 8 bases from J, with 12 bases in between. The CDR3 bases are TGTGCCAGCCGGGGGGGCAGCGGCTACACCTTC. This gives the protein CASRGGSGYTF. Full variable domain (missing parts from reference TRBV2 and TRBJ1-2): EPEVTQTPSHQVTQMGQEVILRCVPISNHLYFYWYRQILGQKVEFLVSFYNNEISEKSEIFDDQFSVERPDGSNFTLKIRSTKLEDSAMYFCASRGGSGYTFGSGTRLTVV.

The chain is built from TRBV7-2 and TRBJ2-2, with TRBD2 identical over 8 bases. With 5 bases clipped from V and 6 bases from J, the junction kept 8 bases outside the gene matches. The CDR3 contains 15 residues. Germline CDR1 and CDR2: SGHTA and FQGNSA. The CDR3 bases are TGTGCCAGCAGCCCTGGGCTGACTAGCGCCGGGGAGCTGTTTTTT. Translation: CASSPGLTSAGELFF.

This chain links TRBV5-1 with TRBJ2-3; D remains unclear. V was clipped by 5 bases and J by 5 bases, with 18 bases between them. This CDR3 comprises 15 residues. The germline V gene has CDR1 SGHRS and CDR2 YFSETQ. Here the CDR3 reads CASSSLLTTGDTQYF. In nucleotides, the CDR3 is TGCGCCAGCAGTTCCCTCTTGACCACGGGAGATACGCAGTATTTT.